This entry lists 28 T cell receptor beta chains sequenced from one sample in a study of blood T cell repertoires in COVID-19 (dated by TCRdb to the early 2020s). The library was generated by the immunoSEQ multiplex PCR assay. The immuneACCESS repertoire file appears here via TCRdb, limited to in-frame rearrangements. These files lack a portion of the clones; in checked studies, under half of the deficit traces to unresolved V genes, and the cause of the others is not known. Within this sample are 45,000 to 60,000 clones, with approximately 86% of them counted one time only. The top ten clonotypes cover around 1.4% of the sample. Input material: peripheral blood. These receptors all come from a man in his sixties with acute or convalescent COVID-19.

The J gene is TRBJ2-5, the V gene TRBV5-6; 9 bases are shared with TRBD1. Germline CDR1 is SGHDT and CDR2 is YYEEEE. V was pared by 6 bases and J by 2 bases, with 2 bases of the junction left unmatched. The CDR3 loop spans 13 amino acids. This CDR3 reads CASTTGGQETQYF. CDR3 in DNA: TGTGCCAGCACGACAGGGGGTCAAGAGACCCAGTACTTC.

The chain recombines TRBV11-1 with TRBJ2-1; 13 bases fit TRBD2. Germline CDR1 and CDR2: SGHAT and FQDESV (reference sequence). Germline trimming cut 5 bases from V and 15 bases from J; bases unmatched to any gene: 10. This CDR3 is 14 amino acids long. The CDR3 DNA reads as TGTGCCAGCAGCCTGCGGACTAGCGGGGGTGGGCCGTTCTTC. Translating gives CASSLRTSGGGPFF.

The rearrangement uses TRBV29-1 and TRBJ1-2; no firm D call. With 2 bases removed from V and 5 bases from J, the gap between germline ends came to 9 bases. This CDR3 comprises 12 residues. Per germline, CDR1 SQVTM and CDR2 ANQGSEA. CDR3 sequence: CSVETGGYGYTF. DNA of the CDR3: TGCAGCGTTGAAACCGGAGGGTATGGCTACACCTTC. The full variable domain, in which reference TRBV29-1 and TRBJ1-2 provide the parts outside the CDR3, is SAVISQKPSRDICQRGTSLTIQCQVDSQVTMMFWYRQQPGQSLTLIATANQGSEATYESGFVIDKFPISRPNLTFSTLTVSNMSPEDSSIYLCSVETGGYGYTFGSGTRLTVV.

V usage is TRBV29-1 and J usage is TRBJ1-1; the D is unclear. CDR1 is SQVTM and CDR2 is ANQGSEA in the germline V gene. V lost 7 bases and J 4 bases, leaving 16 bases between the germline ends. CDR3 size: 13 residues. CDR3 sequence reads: CSAEAGGSTEAFF. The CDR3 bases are TGCAGCGCAGAAGCAGGTGGTAGCACTGAAGCTTTCTTT. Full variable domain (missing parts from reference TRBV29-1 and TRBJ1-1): SAVISQKPSRDICQRGTSLTIQCQVDSQVTMMFWYRQQPGQSLTLIATANQGSEATYESGFVIDKFPISRPNLTFSTLTVSNMSPEDSSIYLCSAEAGGSTEAFFGQGTRLTVV.

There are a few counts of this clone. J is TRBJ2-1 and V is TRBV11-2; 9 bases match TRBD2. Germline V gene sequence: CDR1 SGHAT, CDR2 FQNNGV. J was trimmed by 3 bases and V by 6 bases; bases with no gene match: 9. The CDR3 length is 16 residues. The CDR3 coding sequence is TGTGCCAGCAGGACCCCGAGCGGGGGGATCTACAATGAGCAGTTCTTC. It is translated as CASRTPSGGIYNEQFF.

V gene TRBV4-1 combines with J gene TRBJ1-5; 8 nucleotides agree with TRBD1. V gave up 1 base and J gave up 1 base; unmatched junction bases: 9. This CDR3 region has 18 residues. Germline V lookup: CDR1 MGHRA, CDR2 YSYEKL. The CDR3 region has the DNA TGCGCCAGCAGCCAAGCCGGGACAGGTACGAAGAGCAATCAGCCCCAGCATTTT. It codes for CASSQAGTGTKSNQPQHF.

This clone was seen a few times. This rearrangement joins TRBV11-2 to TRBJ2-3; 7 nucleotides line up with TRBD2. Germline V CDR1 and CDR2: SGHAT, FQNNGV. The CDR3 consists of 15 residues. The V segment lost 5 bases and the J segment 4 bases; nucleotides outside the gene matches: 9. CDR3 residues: CASSTVRGRADTQYF. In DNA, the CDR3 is TGTGCCAGCAGCACCGTGCGGGGGAGAGCAGATACGCAGTATTTT.

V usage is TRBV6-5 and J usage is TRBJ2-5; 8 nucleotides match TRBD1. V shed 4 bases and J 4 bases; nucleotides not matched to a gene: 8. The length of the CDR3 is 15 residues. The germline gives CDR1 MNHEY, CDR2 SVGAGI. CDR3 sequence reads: CASSSTSDRAETQYF. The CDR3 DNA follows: TGTGCCAGCAGTTCGACCTCGGACAGGGCAGAGACCCAGTACTTC.

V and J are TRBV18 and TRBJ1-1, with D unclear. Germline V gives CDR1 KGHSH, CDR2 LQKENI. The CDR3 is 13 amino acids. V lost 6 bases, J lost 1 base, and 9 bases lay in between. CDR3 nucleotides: TGTGCCAGCTCTCAAACACAGAACACTGAAGCTTTCTTT. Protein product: CASSQTQNTEAFF.

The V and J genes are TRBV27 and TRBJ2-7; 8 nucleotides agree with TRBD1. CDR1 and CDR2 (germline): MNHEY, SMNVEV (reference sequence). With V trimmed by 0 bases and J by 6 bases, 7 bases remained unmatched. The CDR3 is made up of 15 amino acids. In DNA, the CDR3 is TGTGCCAGCAGTTTATCCGGGACAGGCGGCATCGAGCAGTACTTC. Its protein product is CASSLSGTGGIEQYF.

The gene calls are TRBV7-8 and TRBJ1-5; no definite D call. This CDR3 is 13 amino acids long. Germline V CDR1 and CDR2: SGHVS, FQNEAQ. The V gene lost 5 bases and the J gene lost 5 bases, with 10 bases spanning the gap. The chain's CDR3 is CASSRGRDQPQHF. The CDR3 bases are TGTGCCAGCAGCCGCGGGAGAGATCAGCCCCAGCATTTT.

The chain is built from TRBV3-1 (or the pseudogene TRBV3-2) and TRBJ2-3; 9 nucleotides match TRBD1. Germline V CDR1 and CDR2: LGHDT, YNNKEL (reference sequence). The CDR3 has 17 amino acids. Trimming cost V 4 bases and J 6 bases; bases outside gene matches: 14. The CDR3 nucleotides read TGTGCCAGCAGCCTGGAAACAGGGGGCGCCCCCTCGGATACGCAGTATTTT. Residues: CASSLETGGAPSDTQYF.

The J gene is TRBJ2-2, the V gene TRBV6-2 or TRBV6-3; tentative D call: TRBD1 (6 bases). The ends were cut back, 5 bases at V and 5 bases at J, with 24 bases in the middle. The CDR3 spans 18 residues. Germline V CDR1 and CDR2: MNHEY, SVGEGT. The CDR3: CASSTLSIGDTRTGELFF. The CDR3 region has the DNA TGTGCCAGCAGTACTTTATCTATCGGGGACACGAGAACCGGGGAGCTGTTTTTT.

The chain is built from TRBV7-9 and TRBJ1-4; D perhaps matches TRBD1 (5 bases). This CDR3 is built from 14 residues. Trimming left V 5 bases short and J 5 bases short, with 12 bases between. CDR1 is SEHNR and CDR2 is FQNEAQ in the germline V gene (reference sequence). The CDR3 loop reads CASSLRVPNEKLFF. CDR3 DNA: TGTGCCAGCAGCCTCAGGGTACCGAATGAAAAACTGTTTTTT.

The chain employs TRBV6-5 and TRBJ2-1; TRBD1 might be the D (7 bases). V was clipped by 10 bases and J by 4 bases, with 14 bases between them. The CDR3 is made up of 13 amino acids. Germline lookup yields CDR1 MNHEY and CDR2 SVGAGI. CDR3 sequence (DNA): TGTGCCACCCGCGGGACAGAATACAATGAGCAGTTCTTC. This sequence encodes CATRGTEYNEQFF.

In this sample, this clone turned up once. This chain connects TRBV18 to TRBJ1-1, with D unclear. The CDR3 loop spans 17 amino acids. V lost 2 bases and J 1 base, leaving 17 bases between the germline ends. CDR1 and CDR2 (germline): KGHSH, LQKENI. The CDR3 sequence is CASSPFNSLNTNTEAFF. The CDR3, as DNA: TGTGCCAGCTCACCATTCAACAGTTTGAATACGAACACTGAAGCTTTCTTT.

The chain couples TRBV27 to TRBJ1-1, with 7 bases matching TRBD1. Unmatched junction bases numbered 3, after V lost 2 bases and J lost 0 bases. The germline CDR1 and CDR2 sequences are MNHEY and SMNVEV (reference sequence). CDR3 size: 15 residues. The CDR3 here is CASSLRGQMNTEAFF. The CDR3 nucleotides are TGTGCCAGCAGTTTAAGGGGGCAGATGAACACTGAAGCTTTCTTT.

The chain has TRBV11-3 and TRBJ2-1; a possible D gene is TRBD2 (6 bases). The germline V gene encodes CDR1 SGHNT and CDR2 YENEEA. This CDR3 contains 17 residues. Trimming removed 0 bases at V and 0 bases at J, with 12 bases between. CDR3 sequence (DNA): TGTGCCAGCAGCTTAGAGCTTAGCGGTAGCTCCTACAATGAGCAGTTCTTC. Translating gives CASSLELSGSSYNEQFF.

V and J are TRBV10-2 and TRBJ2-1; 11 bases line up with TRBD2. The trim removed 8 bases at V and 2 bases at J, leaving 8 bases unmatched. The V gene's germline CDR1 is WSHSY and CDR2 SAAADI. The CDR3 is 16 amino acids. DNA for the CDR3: TGCGCCAGCGGTCTAGCGGGGGGCGGAACCTACAATGAGCAGTTCTTC. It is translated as CASGLAGGGTYNEQFF.

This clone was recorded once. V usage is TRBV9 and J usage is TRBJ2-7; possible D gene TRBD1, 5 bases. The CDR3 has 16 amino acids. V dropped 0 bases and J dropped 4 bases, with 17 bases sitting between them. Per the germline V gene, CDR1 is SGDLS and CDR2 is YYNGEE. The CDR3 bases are TGTGCCAGCAGCGTAGATTCCGGACAACAATTATACGAGCAGTACTTC. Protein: CASSVDSGQQLYEQYF.

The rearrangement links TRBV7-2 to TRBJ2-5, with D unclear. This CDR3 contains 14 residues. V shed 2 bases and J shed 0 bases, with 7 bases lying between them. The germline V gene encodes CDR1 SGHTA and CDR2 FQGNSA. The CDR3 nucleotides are TGTGCCAGCAGCTTATACTCGTACCAAGAGACCCAGTACTTC. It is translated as CASSLYSYQETQYF.

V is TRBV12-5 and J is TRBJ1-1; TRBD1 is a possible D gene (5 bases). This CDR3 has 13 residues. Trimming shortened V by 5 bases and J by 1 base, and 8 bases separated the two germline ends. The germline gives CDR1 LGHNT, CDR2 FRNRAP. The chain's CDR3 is CASGPQGNTEAFF. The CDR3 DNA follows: TGTGCTAGTGGTCCCCAGGGGAACACTGAAGCTTTCTTT.

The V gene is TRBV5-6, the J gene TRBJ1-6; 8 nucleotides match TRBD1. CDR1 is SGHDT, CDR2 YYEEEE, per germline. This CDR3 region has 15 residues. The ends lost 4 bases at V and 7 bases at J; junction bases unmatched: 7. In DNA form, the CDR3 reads TGTGCCAGCAGCACCCGACAGGGGAGGAATTCACCCCTCCACTTT. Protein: CASSTRQGRNSPLHF. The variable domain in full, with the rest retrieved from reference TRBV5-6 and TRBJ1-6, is DAGVTQSPTHLIKTRGQQVTLRCSPKSGHDTVSWYQQALGQGPQFIFQYYEEEERQRGNFPDRFSGHQFPNYSSELNVNALLLGDSALYLCASSTRQGRNSPLHFGNGTRLTVT.

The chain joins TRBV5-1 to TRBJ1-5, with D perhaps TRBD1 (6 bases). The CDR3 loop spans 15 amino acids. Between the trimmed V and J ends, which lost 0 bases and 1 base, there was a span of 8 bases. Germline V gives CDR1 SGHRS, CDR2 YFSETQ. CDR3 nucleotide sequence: TGCGCCAGCAGCTTGGGGGGGCAGAGCAATCAGCCCCAGCATTTT. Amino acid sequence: CASSLGGQSNQPQHF. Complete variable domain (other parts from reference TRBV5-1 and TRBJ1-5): KAGVTQTPRYLIKTRGQQVTLSCSPISGHRSVSWYQQTPGQGLQFLFEYFSETQRNKGNFPGRFSGRQFSNSRSEMNVSTLELGDSALYLCASSLGGQSNQPQHFGDGTRLSIL.

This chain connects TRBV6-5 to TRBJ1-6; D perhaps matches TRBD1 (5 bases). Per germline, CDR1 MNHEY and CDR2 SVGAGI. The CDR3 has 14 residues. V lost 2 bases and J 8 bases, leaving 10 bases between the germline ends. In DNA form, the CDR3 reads TGTGCCAGCAGTTACAGGGGCTTGGATTCACCCCTCCACTTT. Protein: CASSYRGLDSPLHF.

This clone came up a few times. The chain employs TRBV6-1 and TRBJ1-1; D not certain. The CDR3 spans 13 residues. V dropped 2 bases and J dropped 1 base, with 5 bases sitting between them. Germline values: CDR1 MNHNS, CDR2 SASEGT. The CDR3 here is CASSERENTEAFF. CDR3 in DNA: TGTGCCAGCAGTGAAAGAGAGAACACTGAAGCTTTCTTT.

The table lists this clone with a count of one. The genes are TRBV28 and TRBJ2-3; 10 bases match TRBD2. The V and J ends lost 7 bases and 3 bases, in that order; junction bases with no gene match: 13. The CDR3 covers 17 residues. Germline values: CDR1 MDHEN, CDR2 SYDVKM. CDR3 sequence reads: CASMAAGTSGMTDTQYF. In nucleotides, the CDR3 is TGTGCCAGCATGGCCGCTGGAACTAGCGGGATGACAGATACGCAGTATTTT.

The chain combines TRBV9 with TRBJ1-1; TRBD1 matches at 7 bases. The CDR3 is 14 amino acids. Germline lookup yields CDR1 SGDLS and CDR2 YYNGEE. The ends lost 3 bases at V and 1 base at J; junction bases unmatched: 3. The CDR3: CASSAGTANTEAFF. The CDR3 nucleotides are TGTGCCAGCAGCGCCGGGACAGCGAACACTGAAGCTTTCTTT.